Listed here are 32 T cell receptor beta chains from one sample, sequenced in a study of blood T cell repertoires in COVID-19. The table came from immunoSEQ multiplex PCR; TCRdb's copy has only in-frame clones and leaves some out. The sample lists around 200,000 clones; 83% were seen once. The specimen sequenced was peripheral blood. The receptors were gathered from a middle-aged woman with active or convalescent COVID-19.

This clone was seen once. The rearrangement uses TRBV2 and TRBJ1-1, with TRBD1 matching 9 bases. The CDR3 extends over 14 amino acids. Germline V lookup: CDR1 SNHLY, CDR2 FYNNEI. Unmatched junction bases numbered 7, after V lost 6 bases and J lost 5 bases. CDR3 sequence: CASRIQGAGTEAFF. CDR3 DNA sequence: TGTGCCAGCAGGATACAGGGGGCAGGAACTGAAGCTTTCTTT. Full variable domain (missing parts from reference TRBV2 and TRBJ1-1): EPEVTQTPSHQVTQMGQEVILRCVPISNHLYFYWYRQILGQKVEFLVSFYNNEISEKSEIFDDQFSVERPDGSNFTLKIRSTKLEDSAMYFCASRIQGAGTEAFFGQGTRLTVV.

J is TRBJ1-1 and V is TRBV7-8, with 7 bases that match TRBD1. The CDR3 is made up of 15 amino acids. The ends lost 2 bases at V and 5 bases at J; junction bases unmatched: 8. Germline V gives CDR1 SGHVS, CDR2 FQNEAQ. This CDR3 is CASSLFRGRETEAFF. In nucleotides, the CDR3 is TGTGCCAGCAGCTTATTTAGGGGGCGAGAGACTGAAGCTTTCTTT.

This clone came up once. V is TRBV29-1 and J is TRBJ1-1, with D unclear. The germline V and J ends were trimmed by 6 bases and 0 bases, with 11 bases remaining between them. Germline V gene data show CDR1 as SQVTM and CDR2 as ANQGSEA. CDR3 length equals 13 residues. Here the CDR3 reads CSVERRMNTEAFF. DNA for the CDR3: TGCAGCGTGGAGCGACGGATGAACACTGAAGCTTTCTTT.

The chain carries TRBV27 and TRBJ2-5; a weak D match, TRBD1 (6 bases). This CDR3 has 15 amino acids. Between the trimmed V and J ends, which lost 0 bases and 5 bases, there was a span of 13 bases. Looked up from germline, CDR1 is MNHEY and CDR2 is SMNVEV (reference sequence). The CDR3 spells CASSLSQGLGETQYF. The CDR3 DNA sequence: TGTGCCAGCAGTTTATCGCAGGGGTTGGGGGAGACCCAGTACTTC.

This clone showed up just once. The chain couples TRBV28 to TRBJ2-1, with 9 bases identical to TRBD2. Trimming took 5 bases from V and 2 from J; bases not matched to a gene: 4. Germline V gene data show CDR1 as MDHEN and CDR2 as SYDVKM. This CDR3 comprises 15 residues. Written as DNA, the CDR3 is TGTGCCAGCAGTCCCTTAGCGGGGGCCTACAATGAGCAGTTCTTC. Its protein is CASSPLAGAYNEQFF.

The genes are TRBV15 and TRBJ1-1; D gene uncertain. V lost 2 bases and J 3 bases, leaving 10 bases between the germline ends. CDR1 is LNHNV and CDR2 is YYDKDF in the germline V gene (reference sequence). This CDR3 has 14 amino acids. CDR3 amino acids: CATSRTREDTEAFF. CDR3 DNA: TGTGCCACCAGCAGAACACGGGAGGACACTGAAGCTTTCTTT.

In nucleotides, the CDR3 is TGTGCCAGCAGCCCACAGAGGGGGCGCGGCAATCAGCCCCAGCATTTT. Translation gives CASSPQRGRGNQPQHF. The gene calls are TRBV28 and TRBJ1-5; 7 bases map to TRBD1. CDR3 length: 16 residues. Germline V gives CDR1 MDHEN, CDR2 SYDVKM. With V trimmed by 6 bases and J by 2 bases, 10 bases remained unmatched.

Here the CDR3 DNA reads TGTGCCAGCAGCTTAGTTCCTGCTAGCGGGAGACCCTACGAGCAGTACTTC. Its translation: CASSLVPASGRPYEQYF. The rearrangement joins TRBV7-8 to TRBJ2-7; 10 bases agree with TRBD2. V lost 1 base and J lost 2; bases outside the gene matches: 8. Germline V lookup: CDR1 SGHVS, CDR2 FQNEAQ. The length of the CDR3 is 17 residues.

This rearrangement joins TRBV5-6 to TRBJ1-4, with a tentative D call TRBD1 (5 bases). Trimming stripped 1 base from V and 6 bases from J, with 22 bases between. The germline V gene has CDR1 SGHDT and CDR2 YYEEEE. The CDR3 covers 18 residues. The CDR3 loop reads CASSLSKLEGGVDEKLFF. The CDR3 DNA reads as TGTGCCAGCAGCTTGTCCAAGCTGGAGGGAGGGGTTGATGAAAAACTGTTTTTT.

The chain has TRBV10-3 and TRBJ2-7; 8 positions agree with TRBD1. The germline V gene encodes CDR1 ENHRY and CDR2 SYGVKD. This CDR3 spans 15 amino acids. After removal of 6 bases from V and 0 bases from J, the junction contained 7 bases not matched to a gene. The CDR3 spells CAISRTGPSSYEQYF. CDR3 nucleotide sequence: TGTGCCATCAGCAGGACAGGGCCGAGCTCCTACGAGCAGTACTTC.

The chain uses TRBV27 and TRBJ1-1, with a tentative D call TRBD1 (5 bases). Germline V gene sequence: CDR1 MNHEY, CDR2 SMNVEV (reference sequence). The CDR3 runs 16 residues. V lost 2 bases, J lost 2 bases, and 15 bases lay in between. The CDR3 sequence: CASSLEAWGDNTEAFF. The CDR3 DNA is TGTGCCAGCAGTTTAGAGGCATGGGGGGACAACACTGAAGCTTTCTTT.

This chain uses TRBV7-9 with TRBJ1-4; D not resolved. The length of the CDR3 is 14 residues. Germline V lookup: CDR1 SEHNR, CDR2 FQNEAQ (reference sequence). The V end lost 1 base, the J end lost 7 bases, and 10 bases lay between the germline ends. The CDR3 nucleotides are TGTGCCAGCAGCTTAGGGGCAGCTGTTGAAAAACTGTTTTTT. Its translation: CASSLGAAVEKLFF.

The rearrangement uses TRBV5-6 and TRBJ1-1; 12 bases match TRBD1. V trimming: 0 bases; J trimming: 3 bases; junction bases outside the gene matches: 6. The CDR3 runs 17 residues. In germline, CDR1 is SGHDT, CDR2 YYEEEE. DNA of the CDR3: TGTGCCAGCAGCTTGGAGGGACAGGGGGCGCGGGACACTGAAGCTTTCTTT. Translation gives CASSLEGQGARDTEAFF.

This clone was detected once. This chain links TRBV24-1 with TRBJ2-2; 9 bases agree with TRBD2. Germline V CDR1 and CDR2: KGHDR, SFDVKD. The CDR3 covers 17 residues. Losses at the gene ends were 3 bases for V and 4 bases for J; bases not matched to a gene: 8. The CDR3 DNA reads TGTGCCACCAGTGATCCCCTGGGCGGGAGGGTCACCGGGGAGCTGTTTTTT. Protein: CATSDPLGGRVTGELFF.

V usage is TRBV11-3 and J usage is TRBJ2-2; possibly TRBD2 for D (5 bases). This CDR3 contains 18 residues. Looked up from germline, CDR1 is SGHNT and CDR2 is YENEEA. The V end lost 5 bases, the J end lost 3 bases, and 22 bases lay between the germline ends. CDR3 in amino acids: CASSIGLPYLLDTGELFF. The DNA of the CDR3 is TGTGCCAGCAGCATCGGACTGCCTTACCTTCTGGACACCGGGGAGCTGTTTTTT.

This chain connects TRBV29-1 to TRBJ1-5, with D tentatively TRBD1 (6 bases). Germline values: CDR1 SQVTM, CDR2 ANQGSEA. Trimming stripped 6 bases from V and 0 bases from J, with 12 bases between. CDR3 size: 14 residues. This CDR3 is CSVADSNSNQPQHF. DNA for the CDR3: TGCAGCGTAGCGGACAGCAATAGCAATCAGCCCCAGCATTTT.

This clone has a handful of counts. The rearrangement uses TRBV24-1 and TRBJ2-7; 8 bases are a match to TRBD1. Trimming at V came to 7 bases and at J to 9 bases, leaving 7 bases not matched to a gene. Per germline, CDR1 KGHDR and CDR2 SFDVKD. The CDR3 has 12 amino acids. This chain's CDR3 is CATSDRGGAQYF. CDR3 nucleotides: TGTGCCACCAGCGACAGGGGCGGAGCGCAGTACTTC.

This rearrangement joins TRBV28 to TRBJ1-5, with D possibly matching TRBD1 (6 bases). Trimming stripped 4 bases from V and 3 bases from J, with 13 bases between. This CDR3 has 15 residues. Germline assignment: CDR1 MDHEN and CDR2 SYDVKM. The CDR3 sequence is CASSWFQGLNQPQHF. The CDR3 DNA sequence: TGTGCCAGCAGTTGGTTTCAGGGGCTCAATCAGCCCCAGCATTTT.

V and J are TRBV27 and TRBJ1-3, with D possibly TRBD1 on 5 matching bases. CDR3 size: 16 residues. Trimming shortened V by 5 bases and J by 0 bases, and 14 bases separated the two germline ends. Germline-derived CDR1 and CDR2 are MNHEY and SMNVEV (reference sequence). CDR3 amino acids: CASSPRGSVSGNTIYF. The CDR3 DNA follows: TGTGCCAGCAGTCCGCGGGGGTCGGTCTCTGGAAACACCATATATTTT.

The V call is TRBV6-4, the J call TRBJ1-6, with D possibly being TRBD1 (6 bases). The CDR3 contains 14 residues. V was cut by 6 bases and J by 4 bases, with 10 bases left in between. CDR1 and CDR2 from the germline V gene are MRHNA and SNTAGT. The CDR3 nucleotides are TGTGCCAGCAGCCTCAGGGGATATAATTCACCCCTCCACTTT. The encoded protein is CASSLRGYNSPLHF.

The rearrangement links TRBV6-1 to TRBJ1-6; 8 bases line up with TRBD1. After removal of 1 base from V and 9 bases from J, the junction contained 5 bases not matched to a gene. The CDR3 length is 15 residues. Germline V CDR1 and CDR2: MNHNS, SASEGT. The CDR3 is CASSEGGQGASPLHF. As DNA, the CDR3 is TGTGCCAGCAGTGAAGGTGGACAGGGAGCTTCACCCCTCCACTTT.

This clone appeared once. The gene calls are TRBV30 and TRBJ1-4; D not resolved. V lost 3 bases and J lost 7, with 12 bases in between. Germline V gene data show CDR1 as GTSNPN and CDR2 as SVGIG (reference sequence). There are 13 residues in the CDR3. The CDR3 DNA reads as TGTGCCTGGAGGCCGAATCTGAGTGAAAAACTGTTTTTT. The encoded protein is CAWRPNLSEKLFF.

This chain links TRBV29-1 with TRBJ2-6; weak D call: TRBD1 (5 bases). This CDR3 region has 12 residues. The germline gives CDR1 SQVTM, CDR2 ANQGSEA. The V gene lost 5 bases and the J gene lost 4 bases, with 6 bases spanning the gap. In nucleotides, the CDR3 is TGCAGCGTTAACAGGGGGGCCAACGTCCTGACTTTC. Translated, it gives CSVNRGANVLTF.

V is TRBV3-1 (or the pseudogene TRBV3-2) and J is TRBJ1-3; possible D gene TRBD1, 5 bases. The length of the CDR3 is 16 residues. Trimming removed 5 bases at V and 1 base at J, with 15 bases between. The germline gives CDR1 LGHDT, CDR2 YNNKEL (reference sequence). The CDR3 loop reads CASSSTLDSSGNTIYF. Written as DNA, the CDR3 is TGTGCCAGCAGCTCTACGCTTGACAGTTCTGGAAACACCATATATTTT.

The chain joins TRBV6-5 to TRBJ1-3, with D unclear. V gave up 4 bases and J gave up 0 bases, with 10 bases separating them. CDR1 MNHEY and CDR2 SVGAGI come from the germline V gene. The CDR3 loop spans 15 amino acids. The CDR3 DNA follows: TGTGCCAGCAGTTCAGGACGGGGCTCTGGAAACACCATATATTTT. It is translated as CASSSGRGSGNTIYF.

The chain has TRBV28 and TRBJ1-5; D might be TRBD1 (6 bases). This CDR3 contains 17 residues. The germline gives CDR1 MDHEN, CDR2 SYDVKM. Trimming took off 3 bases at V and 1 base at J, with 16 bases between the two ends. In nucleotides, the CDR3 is TGTGCCAGCAGTTTTTCCACACAGGGATCCAGCAATCAGCCCCAGCATTTT. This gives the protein CASSFSTQGSSNQPQHF. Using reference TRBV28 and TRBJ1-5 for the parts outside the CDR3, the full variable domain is DVKVTQSSRYLVKRTGEKVFLECVQDMDHENMFWYRQDPGLGLRLIYFSYDVKMKEKGDIPEGYSVSREKKERFSLILESASTNQTSMYLCASSFSTQGSSNQPQHFGDGTRLSIL.

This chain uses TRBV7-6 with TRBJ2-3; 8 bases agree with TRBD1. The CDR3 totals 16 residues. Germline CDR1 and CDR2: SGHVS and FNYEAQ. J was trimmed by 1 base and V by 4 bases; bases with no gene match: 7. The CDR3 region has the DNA TGTGCCAGCAGCTCCAAGACAGGGGTTGGCACAGATACGCAGTATTTT. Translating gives CASSSKTGVGTDTQYF.

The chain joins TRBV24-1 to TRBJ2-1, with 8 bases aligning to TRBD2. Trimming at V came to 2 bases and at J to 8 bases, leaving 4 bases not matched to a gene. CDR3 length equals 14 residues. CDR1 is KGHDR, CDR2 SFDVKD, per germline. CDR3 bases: TGTGCCACCAGTGATTCCACGGGGGGGCATGAGCAGTTCTTC. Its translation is CATSDSTGGHEQFF.

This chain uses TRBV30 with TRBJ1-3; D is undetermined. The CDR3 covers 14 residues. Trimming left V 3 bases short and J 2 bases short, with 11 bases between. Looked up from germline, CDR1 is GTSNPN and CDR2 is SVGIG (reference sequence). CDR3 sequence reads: CAWSPIGTGNTIYF. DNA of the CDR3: TGTGCCTGGAGCCCGATCGGTACTGGAAACACCATATATTTT.

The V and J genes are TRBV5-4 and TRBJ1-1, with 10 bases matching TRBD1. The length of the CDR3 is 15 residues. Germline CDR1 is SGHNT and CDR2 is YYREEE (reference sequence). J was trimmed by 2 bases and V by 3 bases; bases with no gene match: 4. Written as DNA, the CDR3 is TGTGCCAGCAGCTACCGGGACAGGGGCAACACTGAAGCTTTCTTT. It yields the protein CASSYRDRGNTEAFF.

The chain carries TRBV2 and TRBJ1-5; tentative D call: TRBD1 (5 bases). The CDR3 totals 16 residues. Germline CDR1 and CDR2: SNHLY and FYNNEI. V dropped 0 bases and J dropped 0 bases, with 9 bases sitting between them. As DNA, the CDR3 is TGTGCCAGCAGTGAAGCGGGGCGGGGTAGCAATCAGCCCCAGCATTTT. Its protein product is CASSEAGRGSNQPQHF.

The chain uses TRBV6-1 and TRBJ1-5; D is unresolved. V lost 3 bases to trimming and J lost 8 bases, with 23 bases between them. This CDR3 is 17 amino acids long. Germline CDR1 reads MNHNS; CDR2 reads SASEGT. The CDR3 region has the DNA TGTGCCAGCAGTGAGCATCGCGGCAGCTCCCCGTGGGAGCCCCAGCATTTT. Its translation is CASSEHRGSSPWEPQHF.